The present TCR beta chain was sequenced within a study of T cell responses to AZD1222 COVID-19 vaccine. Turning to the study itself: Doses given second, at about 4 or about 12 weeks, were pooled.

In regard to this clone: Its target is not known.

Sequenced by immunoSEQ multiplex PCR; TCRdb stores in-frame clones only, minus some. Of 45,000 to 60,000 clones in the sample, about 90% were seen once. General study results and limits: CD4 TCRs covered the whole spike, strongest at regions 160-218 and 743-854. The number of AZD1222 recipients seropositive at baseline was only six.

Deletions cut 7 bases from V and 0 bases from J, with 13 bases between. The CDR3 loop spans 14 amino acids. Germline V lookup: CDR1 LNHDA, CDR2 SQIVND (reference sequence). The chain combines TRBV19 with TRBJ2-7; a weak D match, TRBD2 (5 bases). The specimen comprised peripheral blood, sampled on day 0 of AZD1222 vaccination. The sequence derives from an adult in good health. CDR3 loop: CASTSGRDSYEQYF. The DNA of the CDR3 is TGTGCCAGTACCAGCGGCAGAGACTCCTACGAGCAGTACTTC. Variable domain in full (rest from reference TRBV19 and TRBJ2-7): DGGITQSPKYLFRKEGQNVTLSCEQNLNHDAMYWYRQDPGQGLRLIYYSQIVNDFQKGDIAEGYSVSREKKESFPLTVTSAQKNPTAFYLCASTSGRDSYEQYFGPGTRLTVT.